This is a list of T cell receptor beta chains from one sample in a study of low-dose radiotherapy and immunotherapy resistance in tumors. TCRdb recomputed calls from the reads with MiXCR, one row per CDR3 protein. The data contain over 55,000 distinct CDR3 sequences, around 29% of them singletons. Sequences were derived from PBMCs, sampled before treatment. The source is a female donor with ovarian cancer. Each CDR3 is given with its conserved first and last residue. A D gene is named only where the DNA matches it firmly. Clone size is stated in some rows and not others, as once, few, many or a class when expanded.

CDR3: CASSPGWGDTQYF
DNA: TGTGCCAGCAGCCCAGGGTGGGGAGATACGCAGTATTTT
D: NA
J: TRBJ2-3
V: TRBV7-6
size: many
length: 13

CDR3: CSASSQREVETYF
DNA: TGCAGTGCTAGTTCCCAGCGGGAGGTGGAGACCTACTTC
D: TRBD2
J: TRBJ2-5
V: TRBV20-1
size: once
length: 13

CDR3: CASSYPGATDTQYF
DNA: TGTGCCAGCAGTTATCCGGGGGCCACAGATACGCAGTATTTT
D: NA
J: TRBJ2-3
V: TRBV12-3/TRBV12-4
size: many
length: 14

CDR3: CALGWGGNQPQHF
DNA: TGTGCCCTTGGGTGGGGCGGGAATCAGCCCCAGCATTTT
D: NA
J: TRBJ1-5
V: TRBV6-1
size: many
length: 13

CDR3: CASSGTSQGTQYF
DNA: TGTGCCAGCAGTGGGACTTCGCAAGGGACCCAGTACTTC
D: NA
J: TRBJ2-5
V: TRBV6-1
size: NA
length: 13

CDR3: CASSLEERDTQYF
DNA: TGCGCCAGCAGCCTAGAAGAGAGAGATACGCAGTATTTT
D: NA
J: TRBJ2-3
V: TRBV4-1
size: many
length: 13

CDR3: CASSPPGTSNIRQHF
DNA: TGTGCCAGCAGCCCGCCCGGGACTTCAAACATCCGCCAGCATTTT
D: NA
J: TRBJ1-5
V: TRBV28
size: many
length: 15

CDR3: CASSSSGRVNTEAFF
DNA: TGTGCCAGCAGCTCATCAGGGAGGGTGAACACTGAAGCTTTCTTT
D: NA
J: TRBJ1-1
V: TRBV7-2
size: many
length: 15

CDR3: CASRRTSGGGDTQYF
DNA: TGTGCCAGCAGGCGGACTAGCGGGGGTGGAGATACGCAGTATTTT
D: TRBD2
J: TRBJ2-3
V: TRBV2
size: many
length: 15

CDR3: CASSAWTPGSTEAFF
DNA: TGTGCCAGTAGTGCCTGGACTCCTGGTAGCACTGAAGCTTTCTTT
D: NA
J: TRBJ1-1
V: TRBV19
size: many
length: 15

CDR3: CASSSYWTSVDTQYF
DNA: TGTGCCAGCAGCTCATATTGGACTAGCGTGGATACGCAGTATTTT
D: TRBD2
J: TRBJ2-3
V: TRBV11-3
size: many
length: 15

CDR3: CASSFGSSTDTQYF
DNA: TGTGCCAGCAGCTTTGGTAGCAGCACAGATACGCAGTATTTT
D: NA
J: TRBJ2-3
V: TRBV7-6
size: many
length: 14

CDR3: CASIDPGRTDTQYF
DNA: TGTGCCAGCATCGACCCGGGGCGTACAGATACGCAGTATTTT
D: NA
J: TRBJ2-3
V: TRBV11-2
size: NA
length: 14

CDR3: CAASAGTGELFF
DNA: TGTGCCGCCAGCGCAGGTACCGGGGAGCTGTTTTTT
D: NA
J: TRBJ2-2
V: TRBV6-1
size: NA
length: 12

CDR3: CASSVAPVSAYEQYF
DNA: TGTGCCAGCAGCGTAGCTCCAGTCTCGGCCTACGAGCAGTACTTC
D: NA
J: TRBJ2-7
V: TRBV9
size: NA
length: 15

CDR3: CASRIPGNSYEQYF
DNA: TGTGCCAGCAGAATCCCGGGGAACTCCTACGAGCAGTACTTC
D: NA
J: TRBJ2-7
V: TRBV6-2/TRBV6-3
size: many
length: 14

CDR3: CSVRERGGYNEQFF
DNA: TGCAGCGTTCGGGAGCGGGGGGGTTACAATGAGCAGTTCTTC
D: TRBD2
J: TRBJ2-1
V: TRBV29-1
size: many
length: 14

CDR3: CASSQVGANTEAFF
DNA: TGTGCCAGCAGCCAAGTTGGAGCGAACACTGAAGCTTTCTTT
D: NA
J: TRBJ1-1
V: TRBV3-1
size: NA
length: 14

CDR3: CSAGKAADTEAFF
DNA: TGCAGTGCTGGGAAGGCCGCCGACACTGAAGCTTTCTTT
D: NA
J: TRBJ1-1
V: TRBV20-1
size: many
length: 13

CDR3: CSARELAGDGNEQFF
DNA: TGCAGTGCTAGGGAACTAGCGGGGGATGGCAATGAGCAGTTCTTC
D: TRBD2
J: TRBJ2-1
V: TRBV20-1
size: NA
length: 15

CDR3: CASSMDRSNQPQHF
DNA: TGTGCCAGTAGTATGGACAGAAGCAATCAGCCCCAGCATTTT
D: NA
J: TRBJ1-5
V: TRBV19
size: NA
length: 14

CDR3: CASSTSSSYNEQFF
DNA: TGTGCCAGCAGCACTAGTAGCTCCTACAATGAGCAGTTCTTC
D: NA
J: TRBJ2-1
V: TRBV7-2
size: many
length: 14

CDR3: CATSAGASYNEQFF
DNA: TGTGCCACCAGCGCAGGGGCATCCTACAATGAGCAGTTCTTC
D: NA
J: TRBJ2-1
V: TRBV24-1
size: many
length: 14

CDR3: CASSRGYSGYTF
DNA: TGTGCCAGCAGTCGGGGGTATTCTGGCTACACCTTC
D: NA
J: TRBJ1-2
V: TRBV28
size: many
length: 12

CDR3: CAWSVREIIRYNEQFF
DNA: TGTGCCTGGAGTGTGAGGGAGATTATAAGGTACAATGAGCAGTTCTTC
D: NA
J: TRBJ2-1
V: TRBV30
size: many
length: 16

CDR3: CASSLTSSTYNEQFF
DNA: TGCGCCAGCAGCTTAACTAGCTCGACCTACAATGAGCAGTTCTTC
D: NA
J: TRBJ2-1
V: TRBV5-1
size: NA
length: 15

CDR3: CASSSSYPGGLSSGANVLTF
DNA: TGTGCCAGCAGCTCCTCTTACCCCGGGGGGCTGAGCTCTGGGGCCAACGTCCTGACTTTC
D: NA
J: TRBJ2-6
V: TRBV7-3
size: many
length: 20

CDR3: CASSAGTSTINEQFF
DNA: TGTGCCAGCAGCGCCGGGACTAGCACCATTAATGAGCAGTTCTTC
D: TRBD2
J: TRBJ2-1
V: TRBV9
size: many
length: 15

CDR3: CASSLEGAGTGELFFF
DNA: NA
D: NA
J: TRBJ2-2
V: TRBV5-1
size: NA
length: 16

CDR3: CASSVARLDSTDTQYF
DNA: TGTGCCAGCAGTGTGGCCCGCCTTGATAGCACAGATACGCAGTATTTT
D: NA
J: TRBJ2-3
V: TRBV2
size: many
length: 16

CDR3: CASGQSRPFF
DNA: TGTGCTAGTGGTCAATCCCGGCCTTTCTTC
D: NA
J: TRBJ2-1
V: TRBV12-5
size: many
length: 10

CDR3: CASTPGAGELFF
DNA: TGTGCCAGCACCCCGGGGGCCGGGGAGCTGTTTTTT
D: NA
J: TRBJ2-2
V: TRBV2
size: medium-sized
length: 12

CDR3: CASTPGLLSGTYNEQFF
DNA: TGTGCCAGTACCCCAGGCCTCCTTAGCGGGACCTACAATGAGCAGTTCTTC
D: TRBD2
J: TRBJ2-1
V: TRBV19
size: NA
length: 17

CDR3: CASSPSPQNNEQFF
DNA: TGCGCCAGCAGCCCGAGCCCTCAAAACAATGAGCAGTTCTTC
D: NA
J: TRBJ2-1
V: TRBV5-1
size: many
length: 14

CDR3: CASRTRGPYEQYF
DNA: TGTGCCAGCCGTACCAGGGGCCCTTACGAGCAGTACTTC
D: NA
J: TRBJ2-7
V: TRBV28
size: NA
length: 13

CDR3: CASSSRSGGYQPQHF
DNA: TGTGCCAGCAGTTCACGATCGGGGGGATATCAGCCCCAGCATTTT
D: NA
J: TRBJ1-5
V: TRBV12-3/TRBV12-4
size: many
length: 15

CDR3: CASSESQETQYF
DNA: TGTGCCAGCAGCGAATCCCAAGAGACCCAGTACTTC
D: NA
J: TRBJ2-5
V: TRBV7-9
size: many
length: 12